Here is one T cell receptor beta chain with its context. Its target is not known. Assay used: immunoSEQ multiplex PCR; TCRdb lists only in-frame clones, some missing. The table lists some 8,200 clones, more than 70% of them singletons. This sample was taken from a study of immune evolution from preneoplasia to lung adenocarcinoma. Study-wide results and caveats: Normal lung had the highest top T cell clone frequencies.

The J segment lost 3 bases and the V segment lost 0 bases, leaving 3 bases of the junction unmatched. Per germline, CDR1 GTSNPN and CDR2 SVGIG (reference sequence). This CDR3 is 14 amino acids long. Two lung cancer pathologists independently confirmed each histologic diagnosis. This TCR was recovered from a person aged 55-80 years with lung adenocarcinoma. The sequencing input was FFPE adjacent normal lung tissue. V is TRBV30 and J is TRBJ2-7; the match to TRBD1 covers 9 bases. The chain's CDR3 is CAWSVGTGFYEQYF. DNA for the CDR3: TGTGCCTGGAGTGTCGGGACAGGGTTCTACGAGCAGTACTTC.